The following is a T cell receptor beta chain sequence with its context. Antigen: not known. The germline gives CDR1 KGHSH, CDR2 LQKENI. The CDR3 sequence is 15 residues long. V shed 1 base and J shed 3 bases, with 12 bases lying between them. The data are from a study of blood T cells in healthy people across ages. Study-wide results and caveats: PBMCs went unsorted, and a conclusive naive versus antigen-experienced comparison was therefore prevented.

Alongside a J-beta primer mix, a sample-barcoded 5' primer served in a second PCR lasting about 6 to 12 cycles. Via MiXCR, TCRdb re-called the 5' RACE reads, giving one row per CDR3 protein. The sample lists 660,000 or so distinct CDR3 sequences, about 54% seen once, with around 37% in the top ten. Sequenced input: blood. The genes are TRBV18 and TRBJ2-5; D is possibly TRBD1 (6 bases). This sequence was found in a man aged 60 to 75 in good health. As DNA, the CDR3 is TGTGCCAGCTCACCACAGGGACACAACAAAGAGACCCAGTACTTC. Translated, it gives CASSPQGHNKETQYF.